The 22 T cell receptor beta chains listed next were all sequenced from one sample in a study of CD8 T cells in Susac syndrome. RNA, at about 0.45 to 1 ug, was reverse transcribed with random hexamers. TCRdb reprocessed the immunoSEQ multiplex PCR reads via MiXCR and lists one record per CDR3 protein. The table records about 85,000 distinct CDR3 sequences, around 93% of them present only once. The sample was CD8+ T cells from PBMCs. These receptors were taken from a human donor with Susac syndrome.

The rearrangement joins TRBV28 to TRBJ2-7; 11 bases map to TRBD1. The V gene end was trimmed by 11 bases and the J gene end by 5 bases; junction bases not matched to a gene: 11. Per the germline V gene, CDR1 is MDHEN and CDR2 is SYDVKM. The CDR3 spans 14 residues. The DNA of the CDR3 is TGTGCCTCATTGGCCGGGACAGGGGGGGACGAGCAGTACTTC. Its protein product is CASLAGTGGDEQYF.

Only a few counts were recorded for this clonotype. The V call is TRBV9, the J call TRBJ2-7, with D perhaps given as TRBD1 or TRBD2 (5 bases each). The CDR3 is 14 residues long. The germline V gene encodes CDR1 SGDLS and CDR2 YYNGEE. Trimming shortened V by 4 bases and J by 2 bases, and 13 bases separated the two germline ends. CDR3 coding DNA: TGTGCCAGCAGCTACGGGACCGTTGCCTACGAGCAGTACTTC. Amino acids: CASSYGTVAYEQYF.

This chain joins TRBV28 and TRBJ1-5; weak D call: TRBD1 (5 bases). Germline values: CDR1 MDHEN, CDR2 SYDVKM. V dropped 3 bases and J dropped 6 bases, with 15 bases sitting between them. This CDR3 spans 15 amino acids. For the CDR3, the DNA is TGTGCCAGCAGTTTCGGGGCCAGCATTGTTCAGCCCCAGCATTTT. As protein: CASSFGASIVQPQHF.

The rearrangement uses TRBV29-1 and TRBJ1-1, with 8 bases identical to TRBD1. The CDR3 length is 14 residues. Germline V gene lookup returns CDR1 SQVTM and CDR2 ANQGSEA. V lost 2 bases, J lost 5 bases, and 7 bases stayed unmatched. CDR3 amino acids: CSVESDRGETEAFF. The CDR3 DNA is TGCAGCGTTGAAAGTGACAGGGGAGAAACTGAAGCTTTCTTT.

This clonotype was seen once. The gene calls are TRBV30 and TRBJ2-1; 11 bases match TRBD2. The trim removed 0 bases at V and 7 bases at J, leaving 14 bases unmatched. The germline V gene encodes CDR1 GTSNPN and CDR2 SVGIG (reference sequence). This CDR3 has 18 residues. CDR3 region: CAWSVFIAGGPSRNEQFF. CDR3 in DNA: TGTGCCTGGAGTGTCTTTATAGCGGGAGGGCCCTCTCGGAATGAGCAGTTCTTC.

The J gene is TRBJ1-1, the V gene TRBV29-1; D is possibly TRBD1 (6 bases). V lost 8 bases, J lost 6 bases, and 19 bases lay in between. CDR1 is SQVTM, CDR2 ANQGSEA, per germline. This CDR3 spans 13 amino acids. Written as DNA, the CDR3 is TGCAGCCCGTTGTGGCTAACAGGGTCTGAAGCTTTCTTT. Amino acids: CSPLWLTGSEAFF.

The chain links TRBV12-3 or TRBV12-4 to TRBJ1-4, with D unclear. V lost 7 bases to trimming and J lost 6 bases, with 12 bases between them. The CDR3 contains 13 residues. This chain's CDR3 is CASMVSGHEKLFF. The CDR3 DNA reads as TGTGCCAGCATGGTCAGTGGCCATGAAAAACTGTTTTTT.

This sequence joins TRBV12-5 and TRBJ2-1, with 9 bases aligning to TRBD2. The CDR3 has 16 amino acids. V dropped 1 base and J dropped 7; count of bases not matched to a gene: 8. In germline, CDR1 is LGHNT, CDR2 FRNRAP. The CDR3 spells CASGLASSGMSNEQFF. CDR3 bases: TGTGCTAGTGGTTTGGCATCTAGCGGGATGTCGAATGAGCAGTTCTTC. Drawing the rest from reference TRBV12-5 and TRBJ2-1, the complete variable domain is DARVTQTPRHKVTEMGQEVTMRCQPILGHNTVFWYRQTMMQGLELLAYFRNRAPLDDSGMPKDRFSAEMPDATLATLKIQPSEPRDSAVYFCASGLASSGMSNEQFFGPGTRLTVL.

The genes are TRBV9 and TRBJ2-7, with a weak D call TRBD2 (6 bases). V was pared by 1 base and J by 5 bases, with 13 bases between. CDR1 is SGDLS, CDR2 YYNGEE, per germline. The CDR3 spans 14 residues. CDR3 amino acids: CASSVSSGVNEQYF. The CDR3 DNA is TGTGCCAGCAGCGTATCCTCGGGAGTTAACGAGCAGTACTTC.

V is TRBV12-3 or TRBV12-4 and J is TRBJ2-5; TRBD1 might be the D (7 bases). V was trimmed by 6 bases and J by 2 bases, leaving 16 bases between them. The CDR3 consists of 15 residues. The CDR3 region is CASSYGGTAQETQYF. CDR3 DNA: TGTGCCAGCAGCTACGGCGGGACAGCACAAGAGACCCAGTACTTC.

CDR3 amino acids: CSAQGLAESEQYF. The CDR3 nucleotides read TGCAGTGCCCAAGGACTAGCGGAATCCGAGCAGTACTTC. The chain is built from TRBV20-1 and TRBJ2-7; TRBD2 aligns across 10 bases. The trim removed 6 bases at V and 6 bases at J, leaving 8 bases unmatched. CDR3 size: 13 residues. Germline CDR1 and CDR2: DFQATT and SNEGSKA (reference sequence).

V usage is TRBV6-2 or TRBV6-3 and J usage is TRBJ2-6, with unresolved D. The V end was cut by 2 bases, the J end by 8 bases, with 4 bases between. CDR3 size: 12 residues. The germline V gene encodes CDR1 MNHEY and CDR2 SVGEGT. Here the CDR3 reads CASSYPPNVLTF. As DNA, the CDR3 is TGTGCCAGCAGTTACCCCCCCAACGTCCTGACTTTC.

This clonotype showed up just once. This chain joins TRBV6-5 and TRBJ2-5; TRBD2 agrees at 12 bases. Losses at the gene ends were 6 bases for V and 3 bases for J; bases not matched to a gene: 5. The CDR3 has 15 residues. Germline CDR1 is MNHEY and CDR2 is SVGAGI. The DNA for the CDR3 is TGTGCCAGCAGACCTGGACTAGCGGGAAAAGAGACCCAGTACTTC. Protein sequence: CASRPGLAGKETQYF.

This chain links TRBV20-1 with TRBJ2-5; 7 positions agree with TRBD2. V lost 7 bases and J lost 0; bases outside the gene matches: 5. This CDR3 contains 13 residues. Germline CDR1 DFQATT, CDR2 SNEGSKA (reference sequence). The DNA for the CDR3 is TGCAGTGTCGGGACTAAGTACCAAGAGACCCAGTACTTC. Protein product: CSVGTKYQETQYF.

The chain combines TRBV28 with TRBJ2-7; a possible D gene is TRBD1 (6 bases). Germline V gives CDR1 MDHEN, CDR2 SYDVKM. The CDR3 spans 11 residues. Trimming took 8 bases from V and 4 from J, leaving 9 bases between them. The CDR3 DNA reads TGTGCCAGCGGAAGGGGGTACGAGCAGTACTTC. Its translation: CASGRGYEQYF.

The chain uses TRBV19 and TRBJ2-1, with D possibly TRBD1 on 5 matching bases. Per germline, CDR1 LNHDA and CDR2 SQIVND (reference sequence). Trimming took off 5 bases at V and 7 bases at J, with 9 bases between the two ends. This CDR3 contains 12 residues. DNA of the CDR3: TGTGCCAGTAGTGTGACAGTTAATGAGCAGTTCTTC. Translated: CASSVTVNEQFF.

The chain recombines TRBV20-1 with TRBJ2-7; TRBD2 matches 13 bases. Trimming cost V 3 bases and J 5 bases; bases outside gene matches: 7. CDR1 and CDR2 (germline): DFQATT, SNEGSKA (reference sequence). The length of the CDR3 is 15 residues. In DNA form, the CDR3 reads TGCAGTGCTAGCCGAAGGACTAGCGGGAGTGACGAGCAGTACTTC. This encodes CSASRRTSGSDEQYF.

The chain uses TRBV29-1 and TRBJ2-3; D possibly matches TRBD1 or TRBD2 (6 bases each). The CDR3 consists of 15 residues. The germline gives CDR1 SQVTM, CDR2 ANQGSEA. With 1 base removed from V and 6 bases from J, the gap between germline ends came to 17 bases. CDR3 residues: CSVEGGAQVSDTQYF. For the CDR3, the DNA is TGCAGCGTTGAAGGGGGGGCGCAGGTATCTGATACGCAGTATTTT.

With regard to this clonotype: At one boundary the junction diverges from the germline segment, which might be a read error. V and J are TRBV20-1 and TRBJ2-1, with a tentative D call TRBD2 (7 bases). CDR1 is DFQATT and CDR2 is SNEGSKA in the germline V gene (reference sequence). This CDR3 has 14 amino acids. CDR3 nucleotides: TGCGGTGCTAGGGGGGAGGGGGACTACAATGAGCAGTTCTTC. This sequence encodes CGARGEGDYNEQFF.

The chain is built from TRBV20-1 and TRBJ1-5; D unresolved. There are 11 residues in the CDR3. The germline V gene encodes CDR1 DFQATT and CDR2 SNEGSKA (reference sequence). V was clipped by 4 bases and J by 7 bases, with 8 bases between them. The CDR3, as DNA: TGCAGTGCTACCCTCACCCAGCCCCAGCATTTT. Encoded protein: CSATLTQPQHF.

J is TRBJ2-7 and V is TRBV4-1; the D gene is possibly TRBD1 (6 bases). The CDR3 has 14 amino acids. CDR1 and CDR2 (germline): MGHRA, YSYEKL. Trimming took 2 bases from V and 2 from J, leaving 10 bases between them. The CDR3 DNA reads as TGCGCCAGCAGCCAATCAGGGGCGACCTACGAGCAGTACTTC. Translated, it gives CASSQSGATYEQYF.

The chain couples TRBV15 to TRBJ1-2; D is unclear. CDR1 is LNHNV and CDR2 is YYDKDF in the germline V gene (reference sequence). The CDR3 totals 14 residues. The V end lost 5 bases, the J end lost 4 bases, and 14 bases lay between the germline ends. The CDR3 sequence is CATSLKGGSYGYTF. CDR3 DNA: TGTGCCACCAGCCTAAAAGGCGGGAGCTATGGCTACACCTTC.